This TCR beta chain was observed in a study of blood T cell repertoires in COVID-19. The wider study: COVID-19 samples, acute and convalescent, were from the United States, Italy and Spain. PBMCs, B-cell-depleted T cells, or T cells provided the cDNA or gDNA that made up the material.

In the authors' workflow: Estimation of nucleated cell counts was performed using reference gene primer amplification. This table comes from immunoSEQ multiplex PCR, and its TCRdb copy is limited to in-frame clones, with some not included. V, J and clone size derive from that table, while D and trimming were established from the DNA sequence. The repertoire holds over 100,000 clones, with roughly 91% as singletons. Trimming removed 5 bases from V and 4 bases from J; junction bases left unmatched: 6. CDR3 length: 14 residues. Germline V gene data show CDR1 as LGHDT and CDR2 as YNNKEL (reference sequence).

The chain links TRBV3-1 (or the pseudogene TRBV3-2) to TRBJ1-2, with TRBD1 identical over 8 bases. The sequence was obtained from a human donor in a cohort sampled during active COVID-19. The sequencing sample was made of peripheral blood. The CDR3 region has the DNA TGTGCCAGCAGCTGGACAGGGTCTAGCTATGGCTACACCTTC. It translates to CASSWTGSSYGYTF.